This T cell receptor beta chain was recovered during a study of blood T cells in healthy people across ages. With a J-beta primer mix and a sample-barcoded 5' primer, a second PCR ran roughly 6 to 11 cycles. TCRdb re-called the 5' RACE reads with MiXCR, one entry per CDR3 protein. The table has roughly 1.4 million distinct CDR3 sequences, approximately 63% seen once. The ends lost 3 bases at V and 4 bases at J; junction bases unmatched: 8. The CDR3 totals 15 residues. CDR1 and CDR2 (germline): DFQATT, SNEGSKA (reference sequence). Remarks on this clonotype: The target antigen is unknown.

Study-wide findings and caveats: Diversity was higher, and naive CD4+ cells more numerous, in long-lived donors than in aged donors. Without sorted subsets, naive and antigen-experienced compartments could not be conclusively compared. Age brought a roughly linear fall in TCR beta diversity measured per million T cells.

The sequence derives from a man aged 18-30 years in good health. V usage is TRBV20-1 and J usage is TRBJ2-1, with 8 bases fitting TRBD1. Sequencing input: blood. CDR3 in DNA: TGCAGTGCTAGGACGGGGCAGGGGGCATACAATGAGCAGTTCTTC. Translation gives CSARTGQGAYNEQFF.